This is a list of T cell receptor beta chains from one sample in a study of shared clonotypes between healthy human individuals. Assay used: immunoSEQ multiplex PCR; TCRdb lists only in-frame clones, some missing. The data contain 2,100,000 or so clones, more than 90% of them singletons. The material sequenced was naive CD4+ T cells sorted from blood. The source of these receptors is a man aged 18 to 30 in good health. Both conserved end residues are trimmed from each CDR3. Fields, in order: clone size, J gene, V gene, CDR3 protein. Not all rows give a size; the values are once, few, many and, for expanded clones, a class.

-	TRBJ1-5	TRBV19	ASSISRQVNSNQPQH
-	TRBJ2-7	TRBV6-6	ASSLQGSYEQY
-	TRBJ2-7	TRBV9	ASSARRSGGAHEQY
-	TRBJ2-2	TRBV5-8	ASIIRTANTGELF
-	TRBJ2-7	TRBV6-6	ASHSHTTPLGEQY
few	TRBJ2-2	TRBV2	ASSGRTGELF
few	TRBJ1-2	TRBV6-5	ASSYGGHYGYT
-	TRBJ2-5	TRBV11-2	ASSLPFKREGQETQY
-	TRBJ2-7	TRBV5-1	ASSIGGPLFEQY
-	TRBJ1-1	TRBV5-1	ASSQRSGTVSTEAF
-	TRBJ2-7	TRBV27	ASSLLRTGYYEQY
-	TRBJ1-1	TRBV6-5	ASSYQKNTEAF
-	TRBJ1-3	TRBV5-1	ASSLEVWGTGNTIY
-	TRBJ1-1	TRBV28	ASSSPGSALNTEAF
-	TRBJ2-7	TRBV6-5	ASSPLTGRGVEQY
once	TRBJ2-7	TRBV10-3	AISSSSVILAEQY
-	TRBJ1-3	TRBV7-9	ASSLTGTEVGNTIY
-	TRBJ1-1	TRBV7-8	ASSLVAALNTEAF
-	TRBJ1-1	TRBV2	ASRRGQGATEAF
-	TRBJ2-3	TRBV28	ASRPLRVDTQY
-	TRBJ2-6	TRBV11-3	ASSLSPIGGKSSGANVLT
-	TRBJ2-7	TRBV6-5	ASSYNSYEQY
-	TRBJ2-1	TRBV2	ASRLTGGGNEQF
-	TRBJ1-2	TRBV6-5	ASSLGQNYGYT
-	TRBJ1-2	TRBV10-3	AISGTGQGAGNYGYT
-	TRBJ2-3	TRBV5-1	ASSLQPTDTQY
-	TRBJ1-1	TRBV27	ASSRNGNTEAF
-	TRBJ2-1	TRBV30	AGWTGAGNEQF
-	TRBJ1-1	TRBV6-5	ASSYRQGGAEAF
-	TRBJ1-3	TRBV30	AWSVGSGNTIY
-	TRBJ1-1	TRBV6-1	ASSEALETEAF
-	TRBJ2-6	TRBV28	ASSLLIPGYSGANVLT
-	TRBJ1-1	TRBV7-9	ASSLFGTVPEAF
-	TRBJ2-2	TRBV25-1	ASSERLVVGDTGELF
-	TRBJ2-7	TRBV28	ASSYDRAYEQY
-	TRBJ2-7	TRBV18	ASSPQGPEQY
once	TRBJ2-5	TRBV7-2	ASTQRLGKETQY
-	TRBJ2-1	TRBV6-1	ASRQTGSYNEQF
-	TRBJ2-7	TRBV11-3	ASSRDSLDEQY
-	TRBJ2-1	TRBV7-9	ASTRPLGQRSYNEQF
-	TRBJ2-1	TRBV7-9	ASSLPSQRERSYNEQF
-	TRBJ1-2	TRBV9	ASSPKTGAAYGYT
-	TRBJ1-3	TRBV2	ASMLGIQGLLY
-	TRBJ1-1	TRBV11-2	ASSFRGHTEAF
-	TRBJ1-2	TRBV9	ASSVGVPGANYGYT
-	TRBJ1-1	TRBV10-3	AIRGQENTEAF
-	TRBJ2-3	TRBV7-2	ASSLLPGDTQY
-	TRBJ2-7	TRBV30	AWSPGLAGGFYEQY